This note documents a single TCR beta chain sequence. The data belong to a study of blood T cell repertoires in COVID-19. As for the study in general: PBMCs, B-cell-depleted T cells, or T cells provided the cDNA or gDNA that made up the material.

TCRdb keeps only in-frame clones here, not all; method: immunoSEQ multiplex PCR. The table includes roughly 230,000 clones, around 83% detected once. The receptor was isolated from a woman aged 45-65 years who had been exposed to COVID-19. Sequenced sample: PBMCs or T cells enriched from blood (not recorded which).

The CDR3 DNA sequence: TGTGCCAGCAGCGGGGACCGGGACTTTACTAACTATGGCTACACCTTC. Amino acids: CASSGDRDFTNYGYTF. The chain carries TRBV5-4 and TRBJ1-2; perhaps TRBD1 as D (5 bases). The CDR3 has 16 residues. V lost 4 bases to trimming and J lost 0 bases, with 16 bases between them. Germline V lookup: CDR1 SGHNT, CDR2 YYREEE (reference sequence).